These T cell receptor beta chains were read from a single sample in a study of blood T cell repertoires in COVID-19. Profiling relied on immunoSEQ multiplex PCR, and the TCRdb table lists in-frame clones only, not all of them. The table lists 540,000 or so clones, 85% to 90% of them singletons. Sequenced material: peripheral blood. These receptors came from a woman aged 45-65 years with COVID-19, enrolled during active disease. CDR3s include the opening cysteine and the closing phenylalanine or tryptophan. The D gene is left open where the match is weak. Only part of the rows carry a size: once, few, many, or a class if the clone is expanded.

DNA: TGTGCCAGCAGCCAAGGACAGGACGGCTACACCTTC; CDR3: CASSQGQDGYTF; D: TRBD1; V: TRBV5-6; size: .; J: TRBJ1-2
DNA: TGCGCCAGCAGACCTCAGGGGGAGGCTGAAGCTTTCTTT; CDR3: CASRPQGEAEAFF; D: TRBD1; V: TRBV4-1; size: .; J: TRBJ1-1
DNA: TGTGCCAGCAGCCAAGGAACCGCGGGGTGGGCCTACGAGCAGTACTTC; CDR3: CASSQGTAGWAYEQYF; D: .; V: TRBV3-1/TRBV3-2; size: .; J: TRBJ2-7
DNA: TGTGCCAGCTCATCCGATCCAGGGAACTATGGCTACACCTTC; CDR3: CASSSDPGNYGYTF; D: .; V: TRBV18; size: .; J: TRBJ1-2
DNA: TGTGCCAGTAGTCCACAGGGGGCAGCGGATACGCAGTATTTT; CDR3: CASSPQGAADTQYF; D: TRBD1; V: TRBV19; size: .; J: TRBJ2-3
DNA: TGTGCCAGTAGTCCACGACAGGGTGGAGGCGAGCAGTTCTTC; CDR3: CASSPRQGGGEQFF; D: TRBD1; V: TRBV19; size: .; J: TRBJ2-1
DNA: TGTGCCAGCAGATCCATAGGGGGCACAGATACGCAGTATTTT; CDR3: CASRSIGGTDTQYF; D: .; V: TRBV9; size: .; J: TRBJ2-3
DNA: TGTGCCAGTAGAGAGGAGTTGGGAGCGCTCAATCAGCCCCAGCATTTT; CDR3: CASREELGALNQPQHF; D: .; V: TRBV19; size: .; J: TRBJ1-5
DNA: TGTGCCAGCAGCCAAGAGTTAGCGGGGGCCTACCGCTACAATGAGCAGTTCTTC; CDR3: CASSQELAGAYRYNEQFF; D: TRBD2; V: TRBV4-2; size: few; J: TRBJ2-1
DNA: TGCGCCAGCAGAGGAGGGGCGGTCGAAGAGACCCAGTACTTC; CDR3: CASRGGAVEETQYF; D: .; V: TRBV5-1; size: .; J: TRBJ2-5
DNA: TGCGCCAGCAGCAGGACTAGCGGGGGGGCGTTTCAATACGAGCAGTACTTC; CDR3: CASSRTSGGAFQYEQYF; D: TRBD2; V: TRBV4-1; size: .; J: TRBJ2-7
DNA: TGTGCCAGCAGTTACGGCAGGGGGAGCTACACCTTC; CDR3: CASSYGRGSYTF; D: TRBD1; V: TRBV6-6; size: .; J: TRBJ1-2
DNA: TGCGCCAGCAGCCAAGATCGGACAGGATCTAATGAAAAACTGTTTTTT; CDR3: CASSQDRTGSNEKLFF; D: TRBD1; V: TRBV4-1; size: .; J: TRBJ1-4
DNA: TGTGCCAGCAGTTACTCGAGAGGGCGGCATGGCTACACCTTC; CDR3: CASSYSRGRHGYTF; D: .; V: TRBV6-5; size: .; J: TRBJ1-2
DNA: TGTGCCAGCAGCTTGGGTAGCGGGGGGTACCCCGGGGAGCTGTTTTTT; CDR3: CASSLGSGGYPGELFF; D: TRBD2; V: TRBV5-4; size: .; J: TRBJ2-2
DNA: TGTGCCAGCAGTTTCGGGACAGGGGGGGAGGGCTACACCTTC; CDR3: CASSFGTGGEGYTF; D: TRBD1; V: TRBV28; size: .; J: TRBJ1-2
DNA: TGTGCCAGCAGCCCTCTGGGACAGGAAGAGACCCAGTACTTC; CDR3: CASSPLGQEETQYF; D: TRBD1; V: TRBV11-1; size: .; J: TRBJ2-5
DNA: TGTGCCAGTAGTCGCGAGAGGGGGAACGGTCAGCCCCAGCATTTT; CDR3: CASSRERGNGQPQHF; D: .; V: TRBV19; size: few; J: TRBJ1-5
DNA: TGTGCCAGCAGCCTCCAGGGATTCCGCTCACCCCTCCACTTT; CDR3: CASSLQGFRSPLHF; D: .; V: TRBV28; size: .; J: TRBJ1-6
DNA: TGTGCCAGCAGTGAAGGTCAGTACAATGAGCAGTTCTTC; CDR3: CASSEGQYNEQFF; D: .; V: TRBV6-1; size: .; J: TRBJ2-1
DNA: TGTGCCAGCAGACCCATAGACAGGGAAGAGACCCAGTACTTC; CDR3: CASRPIDREETQYF; D: TRBD1; V: TRBV3-1/TRBV3-2; size: .; J: TRBJ2-5
DNA: TGTGCCAGCAGTTTAGGCAGGGCAAATTCACCCCTCCACTTT; CDR3: CASSLGRANSPLHF; D: .; V: TRBV28; size: .; J: TRBJ1-6